The 27 T cell receptor beta chains below come from one sample, sequenced in a study of shared clonotypes between healthy human individuals. CD8 cells classed as naive were CD45RO-negative and positively selected for CCR7, excluding terminally differentiated effector memory CD45RA+ cells. Sequencing was performed with immunoSEQ multiplex PCR; in TCRdb, only in-frame clones are kept and a portion is missing. The data contain some 2 million clones, about 94% of them singletons. Sequencing input: naive CD8+ T cells sorted from blood. These TCRs come from a man younger than 35 in good health.

This chain joins TRBV27 and TRBJ2-3; D might be TRBD2 (6 bases). V was pared by 6 bases and J by 4 bases, with 17 bases between. The CDR3 is made up of 15 amino acids. Germline loops: CDR1 MNHEY, CDR2 SMNVEV (reference sequence). The DNA of the CDR3 is TGTGCCAGCAGCTCTGGCGGGATGATCGCAGATACGCAGTATTTT. It yields the protein CASSSGGMIADTQYF.

The chain carries TRBV30 and TRBJ2-1; a possible D gene is TRBD1 (6 bases). V lost 4 bases, J lost 10 bases, and 17 bases lay in between. Germline lookup yields CDR1 GTSNPN and CDR2 SVGIG (reference sequence). This CDR3 spans 13 amino acids. Here the CDR3 reads CAWNPTGTYEQFF. For the CDR3, the DNA is TGTGCCTGGAACCCTACGGGGACATACGAGCAGTTCTTC.

In the case of this clone: The sample carries other DNA sequences with the same CDR3. This chain joins TRBV15 and TRBJ2-3, with TRBD1 matching 9 bases. Trimming took 3 bases from V and 3 from J; bases not matched to a gene: 1. The CDR3 is made up of 14 amino acids. Germline V gene lookup returns CDR1 LNHNV and CDR2 YYDKDF (reference sequence). The DNA for the CDR3 is TGTGCCACCAGCAGTGGACAGGGGACAGATACGCAGTATTTT. Protein: CATSSGQGTDTQYF.

The V and J genes are TRBV7-9 and TRBJ2-5; no clear D gene. The CDR3 runs 14 residues. Looked up from germline, CDR1 is SEHNR and CDR2 is FQNEAQ (reference sequence). V was clipped by 5 bases and J by 2 bases, with 12 bases between them. Written as DNA, the CDR3 is TGTGCCAGCAGCCTTACCCCCCCGCAAGAGACCCAGTACTTC. This sequence encodes CASSLTPPQETQYF.

The chain links TRBV7-9 to TRBJ1-5, with D tentatively TRBD1 (6 bases). Trimming shortened V by 5 bases and J by 3 bases, and 14 bases separated the two germline ends. This CDR3 has 15 amino acids. Germline assignment: CDR1 SEHNR and CDR2 FQNEAQ (reference sequence). The DNA of the CDR3 is TGTGCCAGCAGCACCGAAGGGGGGGTCAATCAGCCCCAGCATTTT. Translation gives CASSTEGGVNQPQHF.

The chain combines TRBV6-6 with TRBJ2-2, with unresolved D. Germline values: CDR1 MNHNY, CDR2 SVGAGI (reference sequence). This CDR3 is 16 amino acids long. V lost 5 bases and J 1 base, leaving 14 bases between the germline ends. Here the CDR3 reads CASSPLWLGNTGELFF. The CDR3 coding sequence is TGTGCCAGCAGTCCCCTGTGGCTCGGGAACACCGGGGAGCTGTTTTTT.

The chain employs TRBV5-6 and TRBJ1-2; 7 bases agree with TRBD1. The CDR3 has 14 residues. The germline CDR1 and CDR2 sequences are SGHDT and YYEEEE. V lost 0 bases and J lost 3; bases outside the gene matches: 2. The CDR3 region is CASSLEGAYYGYTF. Here the CDR3 DNA reads TGTGCCAGCAGCTTGGAGGGGGCGTACTATGGCTACACCTTC.

DNA of the CDR3: TGTGCCAGCAGCGCCCTATATGGCTACACCTTC. Translated, it gives CASSALYGYTF. The chain carries TRBV6-4 and TRBJ1-2; D not resolved. The V end was cut by 6 bases, the J end by 5 bases, with 7 bases between. The CDR3 contains 11 residues. Germline V gene sequence: CDR1 MRHNA, CDR2 SNTAGT.

V is TRBV4-1 and J is TRBJ2-7; maybe TRBD1 (5 bases). Germline V lookup: CDR1 MGHRA, CDR2 YSYEKL. V was pared by 1 base and J by 1 base, with 11 bases between. The CDR3 contains 15 residues. CDR3 bases: TGCGCCAGCAGCCAAGGGGGCGCGGCGTCCTACGAGCAGTACTTC. Translated, it gives CASSQGGAASYEQYF.

The chain combines TRBV6-5 with TRBJ1-5; D might be TRBD1 (6 bases). Trimming removed 0 bases from V and 5 bases from J, with 8 bases in between. CDR3 length: 14 residues. Looked up from germline, CDR1 is MNHEY and CDR2 is SVGAGI. This CDR3 reads CASSYSPGDQPQHF. In DNA form, the CDR3 reads TGTGCCAGCAGTTACTCGCCAGGGGATCAGCCCCAGCATTTT.

This sequence joins TRBV10-3 and TRBJ2-2, with 11 positions matching TRBD1. The CDR3 runs to 15 residues. Germline V lookup: CDR1 ENHRY, CDR2 SYGVKD. V was pared by 2 bases and J by 6 bases, with 2 bases of the junction left unmatched. The CDR3 DNA follows: TGTGCCATCAGTGAGGGGACAGGGGGGTCCGGGGAGCTGTTTTTT. Translating gives CAISEGTGGSGELFF.

V usage is TRBV7-9 and J usage is TRBJ2-7; TRBD1 agrees at 8 bases. Germline V gene sequence: CDR1 SEHNR, CDR2 FQNEAQ (reference sequence). The length of the CDR3 is 14 residues. The V and J ends lost 5 bases and 4 bases, in that order; junction bases with no gene match: 7. The CDR3 sequence: CASSRGTGIYEQYF. DNA for the CDR3: TGTGCCAGCAGCCGGGGGACAGGAATATACGAGCAGTACTTC.

This clone was counted only a few times. The V gene is TRBV5-1, the J gene TRBJ1-1; no definite D call. CDR1 and CDR2 from the germline V gene are SGHRS and YFSETQ. The germline V and J ends were trimmed by 7 bases and 4 bases, with 11 bases remaining between them. The CDR3 totals 12 residues. The CDR3 here is CASEGGGTEAFF. CDR3 bases: TGCGCCAGCGAGGGAGGAGGCACTGAAGCTTTCTTT.

The J gene is TRBJ2-6, the V gene TRBV6-1; 9 bases are a match to TRBD2. The V segment lost 0 bases and the J segment 2 bases; nucleotides outside the gene matches: 5. The germline V gene has CDR1 MNHNS and CDR2 SASEGT. This CDR3 region has 18 residues. The CDR3 nucleotides are TGTGCCAGCAGTGAAGCGCTGCGGGGGGGCCCTGGGGCCAACGTCCTGACTTTC. This translates into CASSEALRGGPGANVLTF.

CDR3 coding DNA: TGTGCCAGCAGCCCCCCCGGGTCCGCAGATACGCAGTATTTT. Its translation is CASSPPGSADTQYF. V gene TRBV7-9 combines with J gene TRBJ2-3; D remains unclear. This CDR3 is 14 amino acids long. The V gene lost 5 bases and the J gene lost 4 bases, with 13 bases spanning the gap. Germline V CDR1 and CDR2: SEHNR, FQNEAQ (reference sequence).

The chain combines TRBV28 with TRBJ2-2, with 8 bases fitting TRBD1. Germline values: CDR1 MDHEN, CDR2 SYDVKM. The length of the CDR3 is 16 residues. V gave up 5 bases and J gave up 3 bases; unmatched junction bases: 8. CDR3 nucleotides: TGTGCCAGCAGTGGACAGGGTATAAAGGACACCGGGGAGCTGTTTTTT. Residues: CASSGQGIKDTGELFF. Looking up the rest from reference TRBV28 and TRBJ2-2 gives the full variable domain: DVKVTQSSRYLVKRTGEKVFLECVQDMDHENMFWYRQDPGLGLRLIYFSYDVKMKEKGDIPEGYSVSREKKERFSLILESASTNQTSMYLCASSGQGIKDTGELFFGEGSRLTVL.

The chain couples TRBV6-6 to TRBJ1-1, with 7 bases aligning to TRBD1. CDR1 MNHNY and CDR2 SVGAGI come from the germline V gene (reference sequence). Germline trimming cut 6 bases from V and 0 bases from J; bases unmatched to any gene: 4. The CDR3 loop spans 14 amino acids. The CDR3 DNA reads as TGTGCCAGCAGGGACAGGCCATTGAACACTGAAGCTTTCTTT. This codes for CASRDRPLNTEAFF.

This chain links TRBV27 with TRBJ1-2, with TRBD1 as a possible D gene (5 bases). CDR1 MNHEY and CDR2 SMNVEV come from the germline V gene (reference sequence). V lost 10 bases and J 4 bases, leaving 13 bases between the germline ends. There are 12 residues in the CDR3. CDR3 DNA: TGTGCCACCCGGACAAAATCCTATGGCTACACCTTC. Protein product: CATRTKSYGYTF.

The chain recombines TRBV30 with TRBJ2-7; D is ambiguous. V lost 3 bases, J lost 2 bases, and 14 bases lay in between. Germline V gene data show CDR1 as GTSNPN and CDR2 as SVGIG (reference sequence). The CDR3 spans 14 residues. CDR3 protein: CAWRAFPLAYEQYF. The CDR3 region has the DNA TGTGCCTGGAGAGCATTCCCCTTGGCCTACGAGCAGTACTTC.

The CDR3 DNA reads TGTGCCAGCAGCTTACGAGAAACTAAGGGGCAAGAGCAGTACTTC. This encodes CASSLRETKGQEQYF. The genes are TRBV6-5 and TRBJ2-7; TRBD1 is a possible D gene (5 bases). V shed 6 bases and J shed 7 bases, with 22 bases lying between them. This CDR3 region has 15 residues. Germline V CDR1 and CDR2: MNHEY, SVGAGI.

The chain couples TRBV4-3 to TRBJ2-7, with D maybe TRBD2 (5 bases). The CDR3 is made up of 13 amino acids. Germline assignment: CDR1 LGHNA and CDR2 YSLEER. V lost 2 bases and J lost 4, with 9 bases in between. CDR3 sequence reads: CASSQSPGYEQYF. In DNA form, the CDR3 reads TGCGCCAGCAGCCAAAGCCCGGGGTACGAGCAGTACTTC.

The CDR3 DNA is TGCGCCAGCAGCCAAGGGGAAGCCCCTGAGCTGTTTTTT. It yields the protein CASSQGEAPELFF. This chain uses TRBV4-1 with TRBJ2-2; D unresolved. From germline, CDR1 is MGHRA and CDR2 YSYEKL. This CDR3 spans 13 amino acids. V lost 1 base, J lost 11 bases, and 11 bases lay in between.

The rearrangement uses TRBV7-9 and TRBJ1-2; no clear D. The V gene's germline CDR1 is SEHNR and CDR2 FQNEAQ (reference sequence). The V end lost 5 bases, the J end lost 2 bases, and 6 bases lay between the germline ends. This CDR3 is 12 amino acids long. The DNA for the CDR3 is TGTGCCAGCAGCGCGGACAACTATGGCTACACCTTC. It codes for CASSADNYGYTF.

The chain uses TRBV6-1 and TRBJ2-7, with a weak D call TRBD1 (6 bases). The germline V gene encodes CDR1 MNHNS and CDR2 SASEGT. The CDR3 runs 15 residues. Trimming removed 1 base at V and 4 bases at J, with 14 bases between. The CDR3 coding sequence is TGTGCCAGCAGTGAAGGGGGGCAGGGTTGGTACGAGCAGTACTTC. This codes for CASSEGGQGWYEQYF.

A single count supports this clone. The gene calls are TRBV2 and TRBJ1-2, with a weak D call TRBD1 (5 bases). CDR3 length: 14 amino acids. Looked up from germline, CDR1 is SNHLY and CDR2 is FYNNEI. Deletions cut 9 bases from V and 1 base from J, with 15 bases between. The CDR3 bases are TGTGCCAGATTCCGGGACTTACTTAACTATGGCTACACCTTC. Translated, it gives CARFRDLLNYGYTF. Supplemented by reference TRBV2 and TRBJ1-2, the full variable domain reads EPEVTQTPSHQVTQMGQEVILRCVPISNHLYFYWYRQILGQKVEFLVSFYNNEISEKSEIFDDQFSVERPDGSNFTLKIRSTKLEDSAMYFCARFRDLLNYGYTFGSGTRLTVV.

To note about this clone: Other nucleotide sequences from this sample produce the same CDR3. This chain connects TRBV5-1 to TRBJ2-5, with TRBD2 matching 9 bases. The CDR3 runs 15 residues. Germline CDR1 reads SGHRS; CDR2 reads YFSETQ. Germline trimming cut 2 bases from V and 4 bases from J; bases unmatched to any gene: 6. CDR3 loop: CASSLGLAGAETQYF. The CDR3 bases are TGCGCCAGCAGCTTAGGTTTAGCGGGAGCAGAGACCCAGTACTTC.

The gene calls are TRBV15 and TRBJ2-7; the D gene is possibly TRBD1 (6 bases). The CDR3 is 14 amino acids. Trimming took 0 bases from V and 6 from J, leaving 12 bases between them. Germline V lookup: CDR1 LNHNV, CDR2 YYDKDF (reference sequence). Written as DNA, the CDR3 is TGTGCCACCAGCAGAGATGGGACAAGCGTCGAGCAGTACTTC. Its protein is CATSRDGTSVEQYF.